This T cell receptor beta chain is drawn from a study of beta chain features in type 1 diabetes (dated 2018 in TCRdb). In the study overall: No differences in mean age, gender distribution, total cell number or subset yield were found between patients and healthy donors. Regulatory and stem cell-like memory subsets were obtained from only 8 patients and roughly eight healthy donors, while naive and central memory subsets were obtained from all 30 or so donors. In the study, recently diagnosed type 1 diabetes patients and matched healthy donors were compared on the TCRB repertoires of their sorted circulating CD4+ T cell subsets. A total of about 100,000,000 sorted cells were examined across all samples, and RNA yield correlated strongly with the number of cells per subset. Study-level results and caveats: At VDJ recombination sites, patients with type 1 diabetes made fewer insertions and deleted more nucleotides, a pattern implying thymic rearrangement abnormalities. In all four CD4+ subsets, TCRB CDR3 length was moderately but significantly shorter in type 1 diabetes patients. Naive, central memory and regulatory TCRB repertoires appeared to be more similar among patients than among healthy donors. Because the HLA sub-analyses included only small numbers of individuals, any influence of HLA type on TCRB rearrangement was left unresolved. Shorter templates might have been favored by PCR, but patient and control samples were amplified and corrected together, so both groups would have been affected equally by any skew. Sequencing cDNA rather than genomic DNA could over-represent highly expressing activated cells, although activation and CD3 levels did not differ between groups.

The High Capacity cDNA Reverse Transcription Kit was used to reverse transcribe all of the isolated RNA, meaning that expressed TCRB transcripts were what got sequenced. Deep immunoSEQ sequencing was performed on naive, central memory and regulatory T cell samples, with an average of roughly 3.3 million total reads per sample. Sorted cells were lysed in RLT buffer, and RNA was extracted using DNase-treated RNeasy Micro or Mini kits according to cell number. Each cell subset was processed on its own to prevent cross-contamination, while patient and healthy donor samples were processed together. The immunoSEQ multiplex PCR was used to amplify TCRB sequences from cDNA, generating 87-bp fragments that spanned the CDR3 region. Sequencing of the amplicons was done on the Illumina HiSeq platform. For the original study's pipeline: Synthetic template baselines were used to correct PCR bias computationally, reads within Hamming distance 2 were collapsed, and singletons that could not be merged were discarded. Reads were aligned against IMGT so that V, D and J genes, CDR3 length and insertions or deletions at six rearrangement sites could be assigned. Clonotype counts were normalized to sorted cell number within each subset before computing true diversity and Gini coefficients with the tcR R package. The overlap coefficient, calculated on TCRB nucleotide sequences, was used to measure repertoire sharing. As a proxy for the pre-selection repertoire, out-of-frame TCRB sequences from naive cells were analyzed. The source is immuneACCESS, and TCRdb retained only in-frame sequences with V and J called. Part of the clones is not carried over; for the studies checked, unresolved V genes explain less than half of this, and the remainder is unexplained. For V, J and clone size, that table is used; D and trimming come from the DNA. This sample has just over 600,000 clones in its table, and 15% of those were observed once. Of the sample, 0.07% to 0.095% falls within the top ten clones.

Each donor gave one peripheral blood draw, averaging roughly 120 mL, which was collected into heparinised tubes. A BD FACSAria II was used to sort naive, central memory, regulatory and stem cell-like memory CD4+ T cells with a panel that included CD45RO, CCR7, CD25, CD127, CD95 and CD27. All sorted populations exceeded 95% purity. PBMCs were isolated immediately by Lymphoprep density gradient centrifugation and stained directly without culture. Samples were stained and sorted in pairs, with one healthy donor and one patient per experiment, so that batch effects were minimized. The sample holds a few counts of this clone. Its antigen is still unknown. There are no base qualities to consult, and no much larger clone falls within one base. From the cysteine up to the phenylalanine, the CDR3 has a length of 17 residues. Solely the CDR3 DNA is kept, with 51 bases framed from the first base. From V the trimming removes 2 bases and from J it removes 2 bases, while the gene matches leave 9 bases of the junction unaccounted for. The germline V gene specifies MGHDK as CDR1 and SYGVNS as CDR2.

The sequence links TRBV25-1 to TRBJ2-3; TRBD2 fits 8 bases in the junction. The sequenced sample consisted of naive CD4+ T cells from blood. The cell subset or site label of this sample denotes: true naive CD4+ T cells. The source is a man between 18 and 35 years old in good health. The DNA reads as follows: TGTGCCAGCAGTGAAGGGTTAAGGCGGGGGGCCACAGATACGCAGTATTTT. The resulting protein is CASSEGLRRGATDTQYF.